This entry lists 4 T cell receptor beta chains sequenced from one sample in a study of T and B cells in COVID-19 patients. Each TRB amplification used about 250-550 ng of genomic DNA from blood. Multiplex PCR with BIOMED2 TRB-A/B primer pools amplified TRB rearrangements. Via MiXCR, TCRdb re-called the multiplex PCR reads, giving one row per CDR3 protein. The sample yields 20,000 to 25,000 distinct CDR3 sequences, about 31% seen once. The sample comprised blood. The receptor source for this set is a human donor who had recovered from COVID-19.

This clonotype has ten or more counts. The chain has TRBV6-5 and TRBJ2-1, with 11 positions matching TRBD2. CDR1 and CDR2 from the germline V gene are MNHEY and SVGAGI. This CDR3 comprises 16 residues. V lost 5 bases and J lost 6; bases outside the gene matches: 9. Here the CDR3 reads CASSKLAGGSANEQFF. The CDR3 DNA follows: TGTGCCAGCAGTAAGCTAGCGGGGGGCTCGGCCAATGAGCAGTTCTTC.

About this clonotype: This may be a read error, as it is one base from a much larger clone. The V gene is TRBV15, the J gene TRBJ2-3; the D gene could be TRBD1 or TRBD2 (5 bases each). This CDR3 spans 14 amino acids. The germline V gene has CDR1 LNHNV and CDR2 YYDKDF (reference sequence). For the CDR3, the DNA is TGTGGCACCAGCAGGGACCACAGCACAGATACGCAGTATTTT. The encoded protein is CGTSRDHSTDTQYF.

This clonotype came up many times. V is TRBV30 and J is TRBJ2-7; D possibly matches TRBD1 or TRBD2 (5 bases each). The CDR3 contains 15 residues. Looked up from germline, CDR1 is GTSNPN and CDR2 is SVGIG (reference sequence). Deletions cut 4 bases from V and 0 bases from J, with 16 bases between. CDR3 sequence reads: CAWTGYSEGSYEQYF. The CDR3 DNA reads as TGTGCCTGGACAGGGTATTCCGAGGGCTCCTACGAGCAGTACTTC.

With regard to this clonotype: A read error may explain this, as a much larger clone is one base away. This rearrangement joins TRBV30 to TRBJ2-7; 8 bases agree with TRBD1. The CDR3 consists of 15 residues. J was trimmed by 7 bases and V by 1 base; bases with no gene match: 12. Germline V lookup: CDR1 GTSNPN, CDR2 SVGIG (reference sequence). The CDR3 region is CAWSAGTGFYNEQYF. In nucleotides, the CDR3 is TGTGCCTGGAGTGCCGGGACAGGTTTCTACAATGAGCAGTACTTC. Full variable domain (remainder filled in from reference TRBV30 and TRBJ2-7): SQTIHQWPATLVQPVGSPLSLECTVEGTSNPNLYWYRQAAGRGLQLLFYSVGIGQISSEVPQNLSASRPQDRQFILSSKKLLLSDSGFYLCAWSAGTGFYNEQYFGPGTRLTVT.